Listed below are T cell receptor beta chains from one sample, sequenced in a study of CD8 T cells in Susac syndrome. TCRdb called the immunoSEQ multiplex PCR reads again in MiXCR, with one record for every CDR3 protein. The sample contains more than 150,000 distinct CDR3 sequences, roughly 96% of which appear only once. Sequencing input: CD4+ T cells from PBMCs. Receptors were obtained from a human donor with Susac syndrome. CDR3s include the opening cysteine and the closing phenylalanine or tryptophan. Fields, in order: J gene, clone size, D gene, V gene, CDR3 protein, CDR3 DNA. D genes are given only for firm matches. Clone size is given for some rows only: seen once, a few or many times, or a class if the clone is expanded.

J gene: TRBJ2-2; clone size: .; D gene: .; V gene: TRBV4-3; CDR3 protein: CASSQEPPANTGELFF; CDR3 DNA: TGCGCCAGCAGCCAAGAACCTCCCGCGAACACCGGGGAGCTGTTTTTT
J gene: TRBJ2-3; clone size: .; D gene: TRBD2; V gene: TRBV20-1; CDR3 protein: CSARLAGRETDTQYF; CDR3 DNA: TGCAGTGCTAGGTTAGCGGGGCGGGAGACAGATACGCAGTATTTT
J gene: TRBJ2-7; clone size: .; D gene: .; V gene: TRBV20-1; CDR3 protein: CSARTISYEQYF; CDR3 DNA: TGCAGTGCAAGGACTATCTCCTACGAGCAGTACTTC
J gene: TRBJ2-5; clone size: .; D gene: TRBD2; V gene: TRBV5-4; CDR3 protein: CASSILGLVGETQYF; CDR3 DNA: TGTGCCAGCAGCATCTTGGGACTAGTCGGAGAGACCCAGTACTTC
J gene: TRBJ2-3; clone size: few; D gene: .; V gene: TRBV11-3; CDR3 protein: CASRVNLPDTQYF; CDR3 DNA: TGTGCCAGCAGGGTAAACTTGCCGGATACGCAGTATTTT
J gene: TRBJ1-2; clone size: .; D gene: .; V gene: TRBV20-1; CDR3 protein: CVPWGLNDGYTF; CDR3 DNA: TGCGTCCCCTGGGGGCTCAACGATGGCTACACCTTC
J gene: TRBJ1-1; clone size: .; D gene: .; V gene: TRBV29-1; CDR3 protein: CSVAGAHEAFF; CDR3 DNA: TGCAGCGTTGCCGGGGCTCATGAAGCTTTCTTT
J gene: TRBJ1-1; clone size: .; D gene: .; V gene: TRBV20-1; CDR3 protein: CSARPPGPGTEAFF; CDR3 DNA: TGCAGTGCTAGACCTCCGGGCCCGGGGACTGAAGCTTTCTTT
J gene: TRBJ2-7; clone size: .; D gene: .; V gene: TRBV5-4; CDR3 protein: CASSLAGSAARRREQYF; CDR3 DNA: TGTGCCAGCAGCTTGGCCGGGTCGGCCGCACGAAGGAGGGAGCAGTACTTC
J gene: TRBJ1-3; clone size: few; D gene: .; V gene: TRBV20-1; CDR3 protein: CSARGPGNTIYF; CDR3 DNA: TGCAGTGCTAGAGGCCCTGGAAACACCATATATTTT
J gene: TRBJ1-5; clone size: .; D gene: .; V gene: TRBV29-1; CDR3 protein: CSAVVGADQPQHF; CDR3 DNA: TGCAGCGCCGTGGTGGGGGCTGATCAGCCCCAGCATTTT
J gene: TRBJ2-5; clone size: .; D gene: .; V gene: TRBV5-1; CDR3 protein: CASSDGGETQYF; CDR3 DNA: TGCGCCAGCAGCGATGGGGGGGAGACCCAGTACTTC
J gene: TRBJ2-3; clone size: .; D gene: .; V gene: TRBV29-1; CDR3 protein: CSGSTPTTQYF; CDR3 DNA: TGCAGCGGGTCCACTCCCACTACGCAGTATTTT
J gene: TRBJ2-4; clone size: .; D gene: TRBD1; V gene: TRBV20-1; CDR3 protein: CSATGQGDKNIQYF; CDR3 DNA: TGCAGTGCTACCGGACAGGGTGACAAAAACATTCAGTACTTC
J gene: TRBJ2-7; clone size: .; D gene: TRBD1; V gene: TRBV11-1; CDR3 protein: CASSSTGDRNSYEQYF; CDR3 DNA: TGTGCCAGCAGCTCGACTGGGGACAGGAACTCCTACGAGCAGTACTTC
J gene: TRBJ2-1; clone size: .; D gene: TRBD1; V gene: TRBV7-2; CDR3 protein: CASSLTGYDNEQFF; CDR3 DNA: TGTGCCAGCAGCCTGACAGGGTACGACAATGAGCAGTTCTTC
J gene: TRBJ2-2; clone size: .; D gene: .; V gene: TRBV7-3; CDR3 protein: CASSRPGTGELFF; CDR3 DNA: TGTGCCAGCAGCCGCCCGGGCACCGGGGAGCTGTTTTTT
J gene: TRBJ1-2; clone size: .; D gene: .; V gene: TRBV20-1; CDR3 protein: CSARDLSGVKGYTF; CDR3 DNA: TGCAGTGCTAGAGATTTATCGGGGGTTAAGGGCTACACCTTC
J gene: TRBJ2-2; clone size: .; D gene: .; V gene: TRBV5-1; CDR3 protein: CASSTQGTGELFF; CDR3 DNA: TGCGCCAGCAGCACCCAGGGCACCGGGGAGCTGTTTTTT
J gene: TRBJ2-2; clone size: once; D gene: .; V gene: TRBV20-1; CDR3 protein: CSARDSGRGTGELFF; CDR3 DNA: TGCAGTGCCCGAGACTCGGGTAGAGGCACCGGGGAGCTGTTTTTT
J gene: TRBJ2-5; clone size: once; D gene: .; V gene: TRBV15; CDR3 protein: CATSISSEGFRETQYF; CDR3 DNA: TGTGCCACCAGCATCTCTAGCGAGGGATTTCGGGAGACCCAGTACTTC
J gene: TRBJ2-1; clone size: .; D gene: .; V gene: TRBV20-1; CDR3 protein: CSATGRNNEQFF; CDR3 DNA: TGCAGTGCCACGGGGAGAAACAATGAGCAGTTCTTC
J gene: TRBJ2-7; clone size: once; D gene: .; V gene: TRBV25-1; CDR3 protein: CASAPSREVYEQYF; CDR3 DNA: TGTGCCAGCGCGCCTTCCAGGGAGGTCTACGAGCAGTACTTC
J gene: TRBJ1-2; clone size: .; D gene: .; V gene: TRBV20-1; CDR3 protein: CSAFRRASYGYTF; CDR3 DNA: TGCAGTGCTTTTCGCAGGGCCTCCTATGGCTACACCTTC
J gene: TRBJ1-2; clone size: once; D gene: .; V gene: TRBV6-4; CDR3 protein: CATLRGGGDYGYTF; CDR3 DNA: TGTGCCACCCTACGGGGGGGCGGTGACTATGGCTACACCTTC
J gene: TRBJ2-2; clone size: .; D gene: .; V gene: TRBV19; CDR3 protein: CASRGVRRELFF; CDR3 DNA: TGTGCCAGTAGGGGGGTTCGGCGGGAGCTGTTTTTT
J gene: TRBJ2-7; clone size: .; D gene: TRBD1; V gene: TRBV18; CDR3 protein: CASSRWSGTGGPEQYF; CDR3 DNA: TGTGCCAGCTCACGATGGAGCGGGACAGGGGGTCCCGAGCAGTACTTC
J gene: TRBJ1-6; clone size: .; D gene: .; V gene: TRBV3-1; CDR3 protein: CASSHEGPLHF; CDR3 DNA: TGTGCCAGCAGCCACGAGGGGCCCCTCCACTTT
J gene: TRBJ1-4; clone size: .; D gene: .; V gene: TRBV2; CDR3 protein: CASSVEGSNEKLFF; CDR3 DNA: TGTGCCAGCAGTGTGGAAGGGTCTAATGAAAAACTGTTTTTT
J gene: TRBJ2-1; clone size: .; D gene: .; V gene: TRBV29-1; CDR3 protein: CSVPGHSYNEQFF; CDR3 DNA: TGCAGCGTGCCGGGACACAGCTACAATGAGCAGTTCTTC
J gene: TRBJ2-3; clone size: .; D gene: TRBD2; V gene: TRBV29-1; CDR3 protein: CSVERLAGGTDTQYF; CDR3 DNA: TGCAGCGTTGAAAGGCTAGCGGGGGGCACAGATACGCAGTATTTT
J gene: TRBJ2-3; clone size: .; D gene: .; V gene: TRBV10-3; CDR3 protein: CAISDSDTQYF; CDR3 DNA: TGTGCCATCAGTGACTCGGATACGCAGTATTTT
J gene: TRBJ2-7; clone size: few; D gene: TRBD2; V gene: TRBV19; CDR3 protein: CASSGTSGYEQYF; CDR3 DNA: TGTGCCAGTTCCGGGACTAGCGGCTACGAGCAGTACTTC
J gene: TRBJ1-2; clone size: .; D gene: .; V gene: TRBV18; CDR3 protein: CASSPEEINYGYTF; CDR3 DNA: TGTGCCAGCTCACCAGAGGAGATTAACTATGGCTACACCTTC
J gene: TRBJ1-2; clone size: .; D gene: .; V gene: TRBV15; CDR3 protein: CATSRDTGRREGGYTF; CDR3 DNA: TGTGCCACCAGCAGAGATACAGGAAGGAGGGAGGGTGGCTACACCTTC
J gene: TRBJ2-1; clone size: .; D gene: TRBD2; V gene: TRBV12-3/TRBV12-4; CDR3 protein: CASREASGGPNEQFF; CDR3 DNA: TGTGCCAGCAGGGAGGCTAGCGGGGGGCCTAATGAGCAGTTCTTC
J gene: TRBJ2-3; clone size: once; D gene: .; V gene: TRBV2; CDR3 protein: CASSGWGPDTQYF; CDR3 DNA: TGTGCCAGCAGTGGCTGGGGTCCAGATACGCAGTATTTT
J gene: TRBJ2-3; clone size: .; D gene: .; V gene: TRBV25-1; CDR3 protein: CASNPQRASGTDTQYF; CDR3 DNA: TGTGCCAGCAATCCTCAGCGGGCCTCCGGCACAGATACGCAGTATTTT
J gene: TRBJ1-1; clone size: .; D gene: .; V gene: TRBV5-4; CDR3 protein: CASSMDRNTEAFF; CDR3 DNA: TGTGCCAGCAGCATGGACAGGAACACTGAAGCTTTCTTT
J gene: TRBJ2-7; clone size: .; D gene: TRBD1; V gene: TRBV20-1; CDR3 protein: CSATGMGPTGQYF; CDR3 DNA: TGCAGTGCGACAGGGATGGGCCCTACGGGGCAGTACTTC
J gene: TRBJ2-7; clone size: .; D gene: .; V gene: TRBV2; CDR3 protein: CASSDRAGSLYEQYF; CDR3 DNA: TGTGCCAGCAGTGATCGCGCAGGGTCCCTCTACGAGCAGTACTTC
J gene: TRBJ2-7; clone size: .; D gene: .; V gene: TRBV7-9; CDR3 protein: CASSRGASYEQYF; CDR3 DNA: TGTGCCAGCAGCCGGGGGGCCAGCTACGAGCAGTACTTC
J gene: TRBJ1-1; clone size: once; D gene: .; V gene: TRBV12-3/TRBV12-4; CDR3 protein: CASSLAVSRYMNTEAFF; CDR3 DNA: TGTGCCAGCAGTCTAGCTGTCTCACGGTACATGAACACTGAAGCTTTCTTT
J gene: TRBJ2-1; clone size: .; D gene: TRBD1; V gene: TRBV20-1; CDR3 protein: CSARGPGGTWGEQFF; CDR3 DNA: TGCAGTGCTAGAGGTCCAGGGGGTACTTGGGGCGAGCAGTTCTTC
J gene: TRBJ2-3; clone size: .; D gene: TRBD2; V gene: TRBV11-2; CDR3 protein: CASSPRKTSETTDTQYF; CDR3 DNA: TGTGCCAGCAGCCCCCGGAAGACTAGCGAGACCACAGATACGCAGTATTTT
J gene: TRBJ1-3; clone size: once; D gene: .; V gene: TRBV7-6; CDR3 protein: CASSLAGDTIYF; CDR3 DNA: TGTGCCAGCAGCTTAGCGGGGGACACCATATATTTT
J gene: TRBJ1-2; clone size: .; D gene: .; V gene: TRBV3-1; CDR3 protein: CASSQRAASYGYTF; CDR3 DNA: TGTGCCAGCAGCCAGCGGGCAGCCTCCTATGGCTACACCTTC
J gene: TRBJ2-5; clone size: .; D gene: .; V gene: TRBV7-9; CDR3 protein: CASSLTGRSSQETQYF; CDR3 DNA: TGTGCCAGCAGCCTTACGGGTCGGTCAAGCCAAGAGACCCAGTACTTC
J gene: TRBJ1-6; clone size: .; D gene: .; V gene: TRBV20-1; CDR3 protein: CSAHPSIPDNSYNSPLHF; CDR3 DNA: TGCAGTGCCCACCCCTCAATCCCGGATAACTCCTATAATTCACCCCTCCACTTT
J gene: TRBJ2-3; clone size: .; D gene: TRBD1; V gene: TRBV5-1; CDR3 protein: CASSLKTGKGADTQYF; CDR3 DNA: TGCGCCAGCAGCTTGAAGACAGGGAAGGGTGCAGATACGCAGTATTTT
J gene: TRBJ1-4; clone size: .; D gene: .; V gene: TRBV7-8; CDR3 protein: CASSFGTTTNEKLFF; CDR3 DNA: TGTGCCAGCAGCTTTGGCACAACAACTAATGAAAAACTGTTTTTT
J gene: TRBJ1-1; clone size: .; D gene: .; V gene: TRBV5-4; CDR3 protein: CASSLGSRLGLNTEAFF; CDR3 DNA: TGTGCCAGCAGCTTGGGGTCCAGGTTGGGTCTGAACACTGAAGCTTTCTTT
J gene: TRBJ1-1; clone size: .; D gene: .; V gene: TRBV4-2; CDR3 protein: CASSQDWGDDTEAFF; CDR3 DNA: TGTGCCAGCAGCCAAGATTGGGGGGACGACACTGAAGCTTTCTTT